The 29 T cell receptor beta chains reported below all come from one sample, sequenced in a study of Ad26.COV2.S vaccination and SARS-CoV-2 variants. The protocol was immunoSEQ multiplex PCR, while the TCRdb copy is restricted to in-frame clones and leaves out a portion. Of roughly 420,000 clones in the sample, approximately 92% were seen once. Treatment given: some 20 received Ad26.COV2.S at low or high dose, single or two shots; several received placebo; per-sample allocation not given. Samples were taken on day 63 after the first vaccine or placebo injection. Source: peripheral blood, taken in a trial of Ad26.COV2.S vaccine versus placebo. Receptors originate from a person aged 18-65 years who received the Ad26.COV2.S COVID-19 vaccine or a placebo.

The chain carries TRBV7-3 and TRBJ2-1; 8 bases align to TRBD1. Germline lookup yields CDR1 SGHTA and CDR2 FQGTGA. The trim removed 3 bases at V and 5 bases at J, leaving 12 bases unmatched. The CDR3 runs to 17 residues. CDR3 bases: TGTGCCAGCAGCTTTAAATGGACAGGGTCGTCCCACAATGAGCAGTTCTTC. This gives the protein CASSFKWTGSSHNEQFF.

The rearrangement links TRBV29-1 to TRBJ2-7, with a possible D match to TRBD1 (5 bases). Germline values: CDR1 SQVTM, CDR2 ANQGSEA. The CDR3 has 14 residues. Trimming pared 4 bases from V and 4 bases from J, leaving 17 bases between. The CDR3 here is CSVVPAGRRYEQYF. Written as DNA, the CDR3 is TGCAGCGTTGTACCGGCAGGGCGTCGGTACGAGCAGTACTTC.

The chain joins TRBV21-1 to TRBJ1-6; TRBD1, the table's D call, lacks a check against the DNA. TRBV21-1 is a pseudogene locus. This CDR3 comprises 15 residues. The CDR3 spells CASSSTETPNSPLHF. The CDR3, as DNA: TGTGCCAGCAGCAGTACCGAGACACCTAATTCACCCCTCCACTTT.

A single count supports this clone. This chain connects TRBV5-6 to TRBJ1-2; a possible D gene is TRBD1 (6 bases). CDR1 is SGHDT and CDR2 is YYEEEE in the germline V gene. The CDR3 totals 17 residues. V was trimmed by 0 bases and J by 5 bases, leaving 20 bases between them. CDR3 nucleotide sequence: TGTGCCAGCAGCTTGGTGTTACGGCGGCCAGGGGAATATGGCTACACCTTC. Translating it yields CASSLVLRRPGEYGYTF.

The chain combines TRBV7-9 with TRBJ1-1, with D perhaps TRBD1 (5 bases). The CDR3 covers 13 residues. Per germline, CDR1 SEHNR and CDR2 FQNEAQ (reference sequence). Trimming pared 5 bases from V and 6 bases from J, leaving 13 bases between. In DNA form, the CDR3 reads TGTGCCAGCAGCCCCCCCAGGGAACCTGAAGCTTTCTTT. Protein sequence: CASSPPREPEAFF.

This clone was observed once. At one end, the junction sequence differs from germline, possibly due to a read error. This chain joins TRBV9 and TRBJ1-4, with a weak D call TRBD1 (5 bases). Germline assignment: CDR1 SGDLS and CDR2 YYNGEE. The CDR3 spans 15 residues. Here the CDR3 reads CASCVVPGGDEKLFF. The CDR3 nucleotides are TGTGCCAGCTGCGTAGTCCCGGGGGGGGATGAAAAACTGTTTTTT.

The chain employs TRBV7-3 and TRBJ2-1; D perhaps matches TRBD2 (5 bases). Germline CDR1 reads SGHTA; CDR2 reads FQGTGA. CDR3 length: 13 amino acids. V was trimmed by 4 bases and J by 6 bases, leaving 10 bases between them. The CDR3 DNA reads TGTGCCAGCAGCTCCTCCCGGGGCAATGAGCAGTTCTTC. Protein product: CASSSSRGNEQFF.

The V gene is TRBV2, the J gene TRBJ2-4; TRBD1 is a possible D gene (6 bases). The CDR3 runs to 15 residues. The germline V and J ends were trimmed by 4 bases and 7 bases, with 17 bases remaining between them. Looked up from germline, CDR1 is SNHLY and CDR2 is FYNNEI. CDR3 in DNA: TGTGCCAGCAGTGGGCAGGGGTTGGCGATGAACATTCAGTACTTC. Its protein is CASSGQGLAMNIQYF.

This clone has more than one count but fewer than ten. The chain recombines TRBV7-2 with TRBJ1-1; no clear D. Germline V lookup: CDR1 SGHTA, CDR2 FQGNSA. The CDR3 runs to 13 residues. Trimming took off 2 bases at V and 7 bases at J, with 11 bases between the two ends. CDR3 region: CASSLNRYLEAFF. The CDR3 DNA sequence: TGTGCCAGCAGCTTAAACAGATACCTTGAAGCTTTCTTT.

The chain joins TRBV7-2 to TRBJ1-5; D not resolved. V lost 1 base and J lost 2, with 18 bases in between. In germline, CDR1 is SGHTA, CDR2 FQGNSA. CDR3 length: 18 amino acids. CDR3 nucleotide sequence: TGTGCCAGCAGCTTAGTATGGCAGTCCTATGGCGGCAATCAGCCCCAGCATTTT. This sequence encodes CASSLVWQSYGGNQPQHF.

CDR3 residues: CASSPPGLANEQFF. The CDR3 nucleotides read TGTGCCAGCAGCCCCCCAGGACTAGCTAATGAGCAGTTCTTC. The chain links TRBV7-3 to TRBJ2-1; 8 bases are a match to TRBD2. The CDR3 runs to 14 residues. CDR1 and CDR2 from the germline V gene are SGHTA and FQGTGA. V was pared by 5 bases and J by 7 bases, with 7 bases of the junction left unmatched.

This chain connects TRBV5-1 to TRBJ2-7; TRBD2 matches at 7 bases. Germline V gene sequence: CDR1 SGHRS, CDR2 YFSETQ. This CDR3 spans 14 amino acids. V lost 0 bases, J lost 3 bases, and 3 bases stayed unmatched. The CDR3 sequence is CASSLGLAYYEQYF. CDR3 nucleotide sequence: TGCGCCAGCAGCTTGGGACTAGCATACTACGAGCAGTACTTC.

CDR3 sequence reads: CATSDFAEAVMHNEQFF. The CDR3 DNA reads TGTGCCACCAGTGATTTTGCAGAGGCGGTGATGCACAATGAGCAGTTCTTC. V is TRBV24-1 and J is TRBJ2-1, with unresolved D. The V gene's germline CDR1 is KGHDR and CDR2 SFDVKD. The CDR3 extends over 17 amino acids. The germline V and J ends were trimmed by 1 base and 5 bases, with 17 bases remaining between them.

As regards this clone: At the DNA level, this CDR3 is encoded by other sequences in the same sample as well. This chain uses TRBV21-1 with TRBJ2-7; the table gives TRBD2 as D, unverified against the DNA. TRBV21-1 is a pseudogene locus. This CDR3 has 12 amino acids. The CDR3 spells CASSGRSYEQYV. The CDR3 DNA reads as TGTGCCAGCTCCGGGAGGTCCTACGAGCAGTACGTC.

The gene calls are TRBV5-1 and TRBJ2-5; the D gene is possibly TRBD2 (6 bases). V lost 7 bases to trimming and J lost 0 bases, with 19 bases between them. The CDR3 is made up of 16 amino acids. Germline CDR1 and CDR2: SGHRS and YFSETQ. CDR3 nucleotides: TGCGCCAGCGCCCCCGGCGGGTGGGGGGACCAAGAGACCCAGTACTTC. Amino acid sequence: CASAPGGWGDQETQYF.

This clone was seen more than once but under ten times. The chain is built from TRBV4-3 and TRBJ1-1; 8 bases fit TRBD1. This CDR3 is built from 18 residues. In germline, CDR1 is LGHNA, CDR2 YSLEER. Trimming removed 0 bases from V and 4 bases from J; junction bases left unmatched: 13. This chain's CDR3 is CASSQDRETGDSGTEAFF. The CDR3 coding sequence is TGCGCCAGCAGCCAAGATCGCGAGACAGGGGATTCGGGCACTGAAGCTTTCTTT.

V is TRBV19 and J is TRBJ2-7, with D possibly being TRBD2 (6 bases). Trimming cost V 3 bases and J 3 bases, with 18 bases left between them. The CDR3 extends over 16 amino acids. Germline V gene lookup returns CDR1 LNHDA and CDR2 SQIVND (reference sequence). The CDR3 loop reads CASSMPAGRPVYEQYF. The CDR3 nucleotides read TGTGCCAGTAGTATGCCGGCGGGGCGCCCCGTCTACGAGCAGTACTTC.

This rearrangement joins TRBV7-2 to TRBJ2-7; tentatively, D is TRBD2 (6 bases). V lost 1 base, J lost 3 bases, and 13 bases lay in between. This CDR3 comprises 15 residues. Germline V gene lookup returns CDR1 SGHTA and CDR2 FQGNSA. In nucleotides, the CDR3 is TGTGCCAGCAGCTTAGGGACTGGGGGAGGCTACGAGCAGTACTTC. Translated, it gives CASSLGTGGGYEQYF.

The DNA of the CDR3 is TGTGCCAGCAGCGTAGACTTTTTTTCCTACGAGCAGTACTTC. This encodes CASSVDFFSYEQYF. The chain couples TRBV9 to TRBJ2-7; D call uncertain. Germline loops: CDR1 SGDLS, CDR2 YYNGEE. Trimming removed 0 bases at V and 1 base at J, with 8 bases between. This CDR3 has 14 amino acids.

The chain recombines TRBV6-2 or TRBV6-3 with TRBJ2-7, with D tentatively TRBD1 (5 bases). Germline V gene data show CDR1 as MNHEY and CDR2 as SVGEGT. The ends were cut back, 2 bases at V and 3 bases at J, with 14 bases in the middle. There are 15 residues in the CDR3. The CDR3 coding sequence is TGTGCCAGCAGTTACGCCGCAGGGAAATTCTACGAGCAGTACGTC. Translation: CASSYAAGKFYEQYV.

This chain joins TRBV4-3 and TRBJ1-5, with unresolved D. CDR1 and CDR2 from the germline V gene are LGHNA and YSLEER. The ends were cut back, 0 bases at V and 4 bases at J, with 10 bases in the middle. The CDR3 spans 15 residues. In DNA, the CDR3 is TGCGCCAGCAGCCAAGACGCGAGAGGGAATCAGCCCCAGCATTTT. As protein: CASSQDARGNQPQHF.

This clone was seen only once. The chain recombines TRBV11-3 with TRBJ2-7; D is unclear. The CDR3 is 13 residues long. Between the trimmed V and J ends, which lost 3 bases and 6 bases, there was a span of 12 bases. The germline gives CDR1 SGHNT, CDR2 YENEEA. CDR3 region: CASSLHILSEQYV. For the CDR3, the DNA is TGTGCCAGCAGCTTGCACATCCTCTCCGAGCAGTACGTC.

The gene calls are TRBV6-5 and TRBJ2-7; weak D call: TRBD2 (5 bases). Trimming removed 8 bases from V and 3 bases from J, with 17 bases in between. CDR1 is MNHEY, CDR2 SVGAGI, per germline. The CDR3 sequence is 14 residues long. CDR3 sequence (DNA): TGTGCCAGCCGAAGGGAGCGGACCCTCTACGAGCAGTACGTC. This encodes CASRRERTLYEQYV.

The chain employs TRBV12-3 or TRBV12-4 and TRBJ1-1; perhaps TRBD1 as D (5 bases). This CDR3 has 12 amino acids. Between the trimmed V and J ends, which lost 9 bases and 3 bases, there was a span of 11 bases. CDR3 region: CASFRVYTEAFF. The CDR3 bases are TGTGCCAGTTTCAGGGTGTACACTGAAGCTTTCTTT.

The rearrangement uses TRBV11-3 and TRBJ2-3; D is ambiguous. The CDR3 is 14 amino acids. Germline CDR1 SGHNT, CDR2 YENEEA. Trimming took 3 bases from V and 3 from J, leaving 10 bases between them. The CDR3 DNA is TGTGCCAGCAGCTTTGCTAAGGGTACAGATACGCAGTATTTT. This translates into CASSFAKGTDTQYF.

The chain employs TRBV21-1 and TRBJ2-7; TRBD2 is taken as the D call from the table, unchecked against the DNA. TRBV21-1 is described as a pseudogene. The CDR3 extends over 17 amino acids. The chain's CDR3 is CASQPTSGGALIYEQYF. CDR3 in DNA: TGTGCCAGCCAACCGACTAGCGGGGGGGCACTTATCTACGAGCAGTACTTC.

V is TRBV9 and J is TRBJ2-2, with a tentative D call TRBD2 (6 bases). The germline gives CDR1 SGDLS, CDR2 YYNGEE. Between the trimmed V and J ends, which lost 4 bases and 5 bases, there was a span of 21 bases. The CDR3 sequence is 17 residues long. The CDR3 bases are TGTGCCAGCAGCCGTAGATCTAACGGGGGAACAACCGGGGAGCTGTTTTTT. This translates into CASSRRSNGGTTGELFF. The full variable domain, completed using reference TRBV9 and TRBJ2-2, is DSGVTQTPKHLITATGQRVTLRCSPRSGDLSVYWYQQSLDQGLQFLIQYYNGEERAKGNILERFSAQQFPDLHSELNLSSLELGDSALYFCASSRRSNGGTTGELFFGEGSRLTVL.

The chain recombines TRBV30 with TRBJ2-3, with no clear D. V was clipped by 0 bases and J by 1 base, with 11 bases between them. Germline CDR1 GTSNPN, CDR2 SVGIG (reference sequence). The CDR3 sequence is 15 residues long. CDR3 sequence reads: CAWSVPTFGTDTQYF. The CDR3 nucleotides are TGTGCCTGGAGTGTACCCACTTTTGGCACAGATACGCAGTATTTT.

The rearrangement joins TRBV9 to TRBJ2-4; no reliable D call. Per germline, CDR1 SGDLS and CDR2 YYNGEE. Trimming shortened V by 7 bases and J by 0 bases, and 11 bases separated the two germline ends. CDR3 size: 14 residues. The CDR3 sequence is CASSPTVAKNIQYF. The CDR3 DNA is TGTGCCAGCTCTCCGACCGTAGCCAAAAACATTCAGTACTTC.